This TCR beta chain came from a study of blood T cell repertoires in COVID-19. Study as a whole: From the United States, Italy and Spain came samples of acute and convalescent COVID-19.

How the authors handled the data: Researchers report that nucleated cell counts were estimated from reference gene primer amplification. Profiling relied on immunoSEQ multiplex PCR, and the TCRdb table lists in-frame clones only, not all of them. D and trimming were read from the DNA, whereas the V and J calls and clone size are those reported in that table. There are 350,000 or so clones in the sample; about 87% occur only once, and about 9.4% lies in the top ten. A Seattle source enrolled patients during active infection and followed them longitudinally. The CDR3 loop spans 14 amino acids. V lost 5 bases, J lost 3 bases, and 2 bases stayed unmatched. Germline assignment: CDR1 MNHEY and CDR2 SVGAGI.

The receptor's source is a woman aged 25 to 45 with COVID-19, enrolled during active disease. Sequenced sample: peripheral blood. The rearrangement uses TRBV6-5 and TRBJ2-3; 10 bases fit TRBD1. This CDR3 reads CASSKGQGTDTQYF. CDR3 coding DNA: TGTGCCAGCAGTAAGGGACAGGGGACAGATACGCAGTATTTT.